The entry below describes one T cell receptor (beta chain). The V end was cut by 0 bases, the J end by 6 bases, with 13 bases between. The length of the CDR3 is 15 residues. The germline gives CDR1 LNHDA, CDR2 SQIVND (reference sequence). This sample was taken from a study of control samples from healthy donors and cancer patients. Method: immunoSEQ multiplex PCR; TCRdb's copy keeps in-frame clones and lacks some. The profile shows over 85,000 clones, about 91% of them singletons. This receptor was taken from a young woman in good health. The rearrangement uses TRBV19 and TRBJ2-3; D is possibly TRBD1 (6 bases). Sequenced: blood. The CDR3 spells CASSIESGVMDTQYF. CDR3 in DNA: TGTGCCAGTAGTATAGAGTCAGGGGTGATGGATACGCAGTATTTT.